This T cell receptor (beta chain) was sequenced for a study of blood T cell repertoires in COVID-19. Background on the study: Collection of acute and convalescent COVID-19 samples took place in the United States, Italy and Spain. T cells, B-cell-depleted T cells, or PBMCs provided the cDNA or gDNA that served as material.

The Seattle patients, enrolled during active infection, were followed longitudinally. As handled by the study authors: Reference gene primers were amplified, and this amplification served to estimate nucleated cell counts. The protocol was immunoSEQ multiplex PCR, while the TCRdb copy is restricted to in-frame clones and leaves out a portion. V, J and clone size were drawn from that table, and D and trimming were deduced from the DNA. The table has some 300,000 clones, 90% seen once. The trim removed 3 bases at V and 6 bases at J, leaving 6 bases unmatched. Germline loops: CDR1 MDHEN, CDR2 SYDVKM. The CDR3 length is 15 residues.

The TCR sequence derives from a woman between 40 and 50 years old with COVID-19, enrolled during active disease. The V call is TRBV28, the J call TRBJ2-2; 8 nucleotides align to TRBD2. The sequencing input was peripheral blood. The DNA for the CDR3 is TGTGCCAGCAGTTTTATGAGCGGGAGTCCCGGGGAGCTGTTTTTT. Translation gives CASSFMSGSPGELFF.